A selection of T cell receptor beta chains follows, all from one sample in a study of CD8+CD57+ T cells in acquired aplastic anemia. MiXCR, run by TCRdb on the reads, gives a single entry per CDR3 protein. The table includes about 190,000 distinct CDR3 sequences, less than 65% detected once. The sequencing sample was made of sorted CD4+, CD8+, or CD8+CD57+ T cells (not recorded which) from PBMCs. The receptors derive from a human donor with severe aplastic anemia or a healthy control (not recorded which). Each CDR3 is given with its conserved first and last residue. D genes are given only for firm matches. Size is omitted from some rows. Given values are once, few, many or a class for expanded clones.

TRBJ2-7 | . | 16 | TRBD2 | TRBV7-9 | CASSSLGLAGSYEQYF | TGTGCCAGCAGCTCCCTGGGACTAGCGGGTTCCTACGAGCAGTACTTC
TRBJ2-7 | . | 18 | TRBD2 | TRBV19 | CASSPLTAGGPRAYEQHF | TGTGCCAGTAGTCCTCTGACAGCGGGAGGGCCAAGGGCCTACGAGCAGCACTTC
TRBJ1-5 | . | 16 | . | TRBV12-3/TRBV12-4 | CASSSPTDYSNQPQHF | TGTGCCAGCAGCTCTCCGACCGATTATAGTAATCAGCCCCAGCATTTT
TRBJ2-2 | . | 15 | TRBD1 | TRBV5-1 | CASSLKTGETGELFF | TGCGCCAGCAGCTTGAAGACAGGGGAGACCGGGGAGCTGTTTTTT
TRBJ2-3 | . | 15 | TRBD2 | TRBV7-9 | CASSSVAGVSDTQYF | TGTGCCAGCAGCTCTGTAGCGGGAGTGTCAGATACGCAGTATTTT
TRBJ1-2 | . | 13 | TRBD1 | TRBV10-3 | CAIRGQGNYGYTF | TGTGCCATCAGGGGACAGGGTAACTATGGCTACACCTTC
TRBJ2-2 | . | 16 | TRBD2 | TRBV25-1 | CASSEAQRERTGELFF | TGTGCCAGCAGTGAGGCCCAGCGGGAGCGTACCGGGGAGCTGTTTTTT
TRBJ2-7 | few | 14 | . | TRBV20-1 | CSAGGGPHPYEQYF | TGCAGTGCAGGAGGGGGACCCCACCCCTACGAGCAGTACTTC
TRBJ2-5 | once | 16 | TRBD1 | TRBV5-5 | CASSSTTGGGQEAQYF | TGTGCCAGCAGCTCGACTACAGGGGGCGGCCAAGAGGCCCAGTACTTC
TRBJ1-1 | . | 13 | . | TRBV20-1 | CSARVLDNTEAFF | TGCAGTGCTAGAGTCCTGGATAACACTGAAGCTTTCTTT
TRBJ2-7 | . | 14 | . | TRBV5-6 | CASSSTGFRYEQYF | TGTGCCAGCAGCTCTACAGGGTTCCGCTACGAGCAGTACTTC
TRBJ2-7 | . | 13 | . | TRBV7-2 | CASSLARTYEQYF | TGTGCCAGCAGCTTAGCGCGTACCTACGAGCAGTACTTC
TRBJ2-7 | . | 14 | . | TRBV29-1 | CSVVFGRILNEQYF | TGCAGCGTTGTCTTTGGCCGGATTTTAAACGAGCAGTACTTC
TRBJ2-3 | once | 15 | TRBD1 | TRBV20-1 | CSAVRDSSSTDTQYF | TGCAGTGCTGTTCGGGACAGTTCTAGCACAGATACGCAGTATTTT
TRBJ2-1 | . | 17 | TRBD2 | TRBV20-1 | CSARDPTQAGGYNEQFF | TGCAGTGCTAGAGATCCTACCCAAGCGGGGGGCTACAATGAGCAGTTCTTC
TRBJ2-2 | . | 20 | . | TRBV7-9 | CASSQDLFALDGGGSGELFF | TGCGCCAGCAGCCAAGATTTGTTTGCGTTGGACGGCGGTGGTTCCGGGGAGCTGTTTTTT
TRBJ2-5 | . | 13 | . | TRBV20-1 | CSARYLAGETQYF | TGCAGTGCTAGGTACCTAGCTGGCGAGACCCAGTACTTC
TRBJ1-5 | . | 16 | TRBD1 | TRBV19 | CASSPDRGYYNEPQHF | TGTGCCAGTAGTCCGGACAGGGGCTACTACAATGAGCCCCAGCATTTT
TRBJ2-5 | few | 12 | . | TRBV20-1 | CSAWTGRETQYF | TGCAGTGCTTGGACTGGACGAGAGACCCAGTACTTC
TRBJ2-1 | many | 13 | . | TRBV5-1 | CASSYPGGDEQFF | TGCGCCAGCAGCTACCCCGGCGGGGACGAGCAGTTCTTC
TRBJ1-2 | . | 13 | . | TRBV20-1 | CSATGLAGYGYTF | TGCAGTGCTACGGGACTAGCGGGCTATGGCTACACCTTC
TRBJ2-7 | few | 14 | TRBD1 | TRBV7-9 | CASSSQTGAYEQYF | TGTGCCAGCAGCTCGCAGACAGGGGCGTACGAGCAGTACTTC
TRBJ2-2 | . | 15 | TRBD2 | TRBV7-7 | CASSLGLANTGELFF | TGTGCTAGCAGCTTAGGACTAGCCAACACCGGGGAGCTGTTTTTT
TRBJ2-7 | . | 14 | TRBD1 | TRBV7-3 | CASSRDRNSYEQYF | TGTGCCAGCAGCCGGGACAGGAACTCCTACGAGCAGTACTTC
TRBJ2-7 | many | 15 | TRBD1 | TRBV12-3/TRBV12-4 | CASSAPGQGHYEQYF | TGTGCCAGCAGCGCGCCGGGACAGGGCCACTACGAGCAGTACTTC
TRBJ1-1 | . | 12 | . | TRBV10-3 | CAISESLRGAFF | TGTGCCATCAGTGAGTCTTTAAGGGGAGCTTTCTTT
TRBJ1-6 | . | 14 | TRBD1 | TRBV9 | CASSVGTGNSPLHF | TGTGCCAGCAGCGTAGGGACAGGCAATTCACCCCTCCACTTT
TRBJ2-5 | . | 13 | TRBD1 | TRBV20-1 | CSAVTGGSETQYF | TGCAGTGCTGTCACAGGGGGCTCAGAGACCCAGTACTTC
TRBJ2-3 | . | 17 | TRBD2 | TRBV5-1 | CASSSTSGGLSTDTQYF | TGCGCCAGCAGCTCGACTAGCGGGGGCCTTAGCACAGATACGCAGTATTTT
TRBJ2-3 | . | 16 | TRBD1 | TRBV12-3/TRBV12-4 | CASSVRGRISTDTQYF | TGTGCCAGCAGTGTCAGGGGGCGAATCAGCACAGATACGCAGTATTTT
TRBJ1-1 | few | 14 | . | TRBV7-9 | CASSFLAWNTEAFF | TGTGCCAGCAGCTTCCTGGCGTGGAACACTGAAGCTTTCTTT
TRBJ2-1 | . | 13 | . | TRBV15 | CAAQTGIDNEQFF | TGTGCCGCGCAAACCGGGATTGACAATGAGCAGTTCTTC
TRBJ2-5 | . | 15 | TRBD2 | TRBV7-3 | CASSAPAGGAETQYF | TGTGCCAGCAGTGCTCCAGCGGGGGGAGCAGAGACCCAGTACTTC
TRBJ2-7 | . | 13 | TRBD1 | TRBV19 | CASSTGQGYEQYF | TGTGCCAGTAGTACGGGACAGGGCTACGAGCAGTACTTC
TRBJ1-1 | few | 16 | . | TRBV6-2/TRBV6-3 | CASSYDQYGQNTEAFF | TGTGCCAGCAGTTACGACCAGTATGGTCAGAACACTGAAGCTTTCTTT
TRBJ2-1 | . | 16 | TRBD1 | TRBV5-1 | CASSVHGTGTYNEQFF | TGCGCCAGCAGTGTCCACGGGACAGGGACCTACAATGAGCAGTTCTTC